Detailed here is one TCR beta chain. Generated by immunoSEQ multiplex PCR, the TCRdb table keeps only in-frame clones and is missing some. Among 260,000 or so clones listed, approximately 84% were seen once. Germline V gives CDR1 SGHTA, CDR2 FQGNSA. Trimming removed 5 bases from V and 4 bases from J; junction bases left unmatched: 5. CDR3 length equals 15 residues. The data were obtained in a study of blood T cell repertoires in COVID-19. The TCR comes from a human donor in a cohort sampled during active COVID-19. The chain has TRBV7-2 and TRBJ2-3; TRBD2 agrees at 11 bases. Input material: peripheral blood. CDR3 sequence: CASSAGTSGSDTQYF. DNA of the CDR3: TGTGCCAGCAGCGCAGGGACTAGCGGATCAGATACGCAGTATTTT.